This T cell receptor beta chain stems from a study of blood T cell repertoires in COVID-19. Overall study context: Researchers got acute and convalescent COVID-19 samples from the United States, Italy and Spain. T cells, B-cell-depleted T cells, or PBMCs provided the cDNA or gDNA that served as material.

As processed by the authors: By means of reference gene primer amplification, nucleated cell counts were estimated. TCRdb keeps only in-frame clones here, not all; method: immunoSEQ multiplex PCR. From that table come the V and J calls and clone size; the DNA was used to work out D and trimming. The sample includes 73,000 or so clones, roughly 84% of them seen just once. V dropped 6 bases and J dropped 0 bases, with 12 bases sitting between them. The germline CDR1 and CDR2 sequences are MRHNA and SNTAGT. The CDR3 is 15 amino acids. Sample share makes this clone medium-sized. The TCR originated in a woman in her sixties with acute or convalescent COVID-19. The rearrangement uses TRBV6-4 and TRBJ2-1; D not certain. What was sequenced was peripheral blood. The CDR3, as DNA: TGTGCCAGCAGCCCCGTAGGAGACTCCTACAATGAGCAGTTCTTC. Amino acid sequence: CASSPVGDSYNEQFF.